Each of the 11 T cell receptor beta chains below was sequenced from the same sample in a study of shared clonotypes between healthy human individuals. Assay used: immunoSEQ multiplex PCR; TCRdb lists only in-frame clones, some missing. Here the sample spans approximately 1,500,000 clones, about 96% being singletons. Sequenced input: naive CD4+ T cells sorted from blood. The subset denotes: CD45RA+ positively selected. The receptors stem from a man aged 25 to 45 in good health.

The J gene is TRBJ1-2, the V gene TRBV19; 8 bases line up with TRBD1. Losses at the gene ends were 6 bases for V and 2 bases for J; bases not matched to a gene: 11. CDR3 length: 16 amino acids. Germline CDR1 and CDR2: LNHDA and SQIVND (reference sequence). This CDR3 reads CASRHPGGQENYGYTF. The CDR3 DNA reads as TGTGCCAGTAGGCACCCCGGGGGACAGGAAAACTATGGCTACACCTTC.

This clone was seen once. The J gene is TRBJ2-7, the V gene TRBV28, with 11 bases aligning to TRBD2. Germline V CDR1 and CDR2: MDHEN, SYDVKM. The CDR3 runs to 15 residues. The trim removed 4 bases at V and 3 bases at J, leaving 5 bases unmatched. DNA for the CDR3: TGTGCCAGCAGTTCTCCGGGACTAGCGGTCTACGAGCAGTACTTC. Protein: CASSSPGLAVYEQYF. Based on the CDR3 plus reference TRBV28 and TRBJ2-7, the full variable domain is DVKVTQSSRYLVKRTGEKVFLECVQDMDHENMFWYRQDPGLGLRLIYFSYDVKMKEKGDIPEGYSVSREKKERFSLILESASTNQTSMYLCASSSPGLAVYEQYFGPGTRLTVT.

The chain links TRBV18 to TRBJ2-3, with 7 bases lining up with TRBD2. With 3 bases clipped from V and 2 bases from J, the junction kept 8 bases outside the gene matches. CDR3 length: 16 amino acids. The germline gives CDR1 KGHSH, CDR2 LQKENI. The CDR3 DNA sequence: TGTGCCAGCTCACCTCTGAGCGGGACTACCACAGATACGCAGTATTTT. Translated, it gives CASSPLSGTTTDTQYF.

V gene TRBV7-2 combines with J gene TRBJ2-2; a possible D gene is TRBD2 (7 bases). V shed 11 bases and J shed 6 bases, with 19 bases lying between them. The CDR3 has 14 residues. In germline, CDR1 is SGHTA, CDR2 FQGNSA. CDR3 nucleotide sequence: TGTGCCTCCCGGGGGGCTAGCCGGGCCGGGGAGCTGTTTTTT. Translated, it gives CASRGASRAGELFF.

The rearrangement links TRBV5-6 to TRBJ1-3; 9 bases map to TRBD1. V gave up 0 bases and J gave up 3 bases; unmatched junction bases: 4. Germline CDR1 and CDR2: SGHDT and YYEEEE. The CDR3 length is 16 residues. CDR3 sequence: CASSLDRGLNGNTIYF. In DNA form, the CDR3 reads TGTGCCAGCAGCTTGGACAGGGGGCTTAATGGAAACACCATATATTTT.

The chain uses TRBV9 and TRBJ2-7; maybe TRBD2 (6 bases). The CDR3 sequence is 13 residues long. Trimming pared 0 bases from V and 7 bases from J, leaving 11 bases between. CDR1 and CDR2 from the germline V gene are SGDLS and YYNGEE. The chain's CDR3 is CASSVGSGGEQYF. The CDR3 nucleotides are TGTGCCAGCAGCGTAGGTAGCGGCGGAGAGCAGTACTTC.

V is TRBV4-3 and J is TRBJ2-1, with 9 positions matching TRBD2. V shed 1 base and J 15 bases; nucleotides not matched to a gene: 7. The CDR3 runs to 13 residues. Germline CDR1 LGHNA, CDR2 YSLEER. The DNA for the CDR3 is TGCGCCAGCAGCCAAGGGCGGGAGGGCCGGCGGTTCTTC. As protein: CASSQGREGRRFF.

The gene calls are TRBV27 and TRBJ2-5; no definite D call. The germline CDR1 and CDR2 sequences are MNHEY and SMNVEV (reference sequence). The ends were cut back, 3 bases at V and 1 base at J, with 6 bases in the middle. The CDR3 extends over 13 amino acids. The CDR3 region is CASSFLFQETQYF. DNA for the CDR3: TGTGCCAGCAGTTTTCTCTTCCAAGAGACCCAGTACTTC.

The genes are TRBV7-7 and TRBJ2-2, with TRBD2 matching over 7 bases. V lost 6 bases and J lost 4; bases outside the gene matches: 5. This CDR3 comprises 14 residues. The V gene's germline CDR1 is SSHAT and CDR2 FNYEAQ (reference sequence). This chain's CDR3 is CASSKLATTGELFF. The CDR3 DNA is TGTGCCAGCAGTAAACTAGCGACCACCGGGGAGCTGTTTTTT.

The V gene is TRBV7-3, the J gene TRBJ2-1, with 9 bases matching TRBD2. The CDR3 contains 17 residues. V lost 5 bases to trimming and J lost 5 bases; unmatched junction nucleotides: 13. From germline, CDR1 is SGHTA and CDR2 FQGTGA. The CDR3 spells CASSPAGSGRTHNEQFF. CDR3 DNA: TGTGCCAGCAGCCCGGCCGGGAGCGGGAGGACCCACAATGAGCAGTTCTTC.

This rearrangement joins TRBV6-1 to TRBJ2-3, with TRBD2 identical over 7 bases. In germline, CDR1 is MNHNS, CDR2 SASEGT. This CDR3 is 15 amino acids long. J lost 5 bases, V lost 4 bases, and 9 bases had no gene match. As DNA, the CDR3 is TGTGCCAGCAGTGTTTTTGCGGGAGCAAAAGATACGCAGTATTTT. Protein product: CASSVFAGAKDTQYF.